The subject of this entry is one TCR delta chain. This clone was observed a handful of times. No cognate antigen has been identified for it. Within one base of it there is no much larger clone, and no base qualities were kept. Sequencing was carried out with an Illumina MiSeq. TCRdb processed the public reads again with the CATT caller, after which rows with matching DNA were combined. This sample gives a few thousand delta-chain clones in total; roughly 5.1% of them show up just once. Jointly, the top ten make up around 6.4% of the sample. The sample originates from a study of gamma-delta chains in newborns, infants, children (dated by TCRdb to between 2019 and 2020). Describing the broader study: According to the title of the study, polyclonal expansion of innate gammadelta T cells immediately after birth is driven by microbial exposure. The study examined the way microbial exposure affected innate gammadelta T cell populations in human newborns right after birth.

V and J are trimmed by 2 bases and 0 bases, and the gene matches miss 31 bases of the junction. CDR1 and CDR2 are read off the germline V gene as TSWWSYY and QGS. Inclusive of the bounding cysteine and phenylalanine, the CDR3 is 25 residues long. The entry retains the CDR3 DNA only, 75 bases that are in frame from base 1. This clonotype was obtained from a child who was a newborn, infant or young child, either healthy, febrile or measles-vaccinated (not recorded which). Recombination connected TRDV1 to TRDJ1; 9 bases in the middle match TRDD3. Sequenced material: blood. The nucleotide sequence reads TGTGCTCTTGGGGAATCGGTTTCTCAATCCTTCCAAGCCGCTACTGGGGGAAGCCACACCGATAAACTCATCTTT. Protein translation: CALGESVSQSFQAATGGSHTDKLIF.